Listed here are 5 T cell receptor beta chains from one sample, sequenced in a study of cytomegalovirus exposure and HLA in healthy donors. Some clones are missing from TCRdb's copy, which holds only in-frame ones; the method was immunoSEQ multiplex PCR. The sample has 150,000 to 200,000 clones; less than 95% are singletons. Sequenced material: PBMCs. The receptors come from a woman between 18 and 29 years old in good health and CMV-seropositive.

The rearrangement uses TRBV5-6 and TRBJ2-1, with TRBD2 matching 10 bases. Germline V gives CDR1 SGHDT, CDR2 YYEEEE. The V segment lost 4 bases and the J segment 5 bases; nucleotides outside the gene matches: 9. The CDR3 consists of 16 residues. CDR3 sequence (DNA): TGTGCCAGCAGCCTTCCCCTAGCGGGGGTCCACAATGAGCAGTTCTTC. It encodes CASSLPLAGVHNEQFF.

This chain joins TRBV9 and TRBJ2-3, with unresolved D. The CDR3 runs 14 residues. With 0 bases removed from V and 5 bases from J, the gap between germline ends came to 10 bases. The germline gives CDR1 SGDLS, CDR2 YYNGEE. In DNA form, the CDR3 reads TGTGCCAGCAGCGTAGGGCTAGTTATAGATACGCAGTATTTT. Amino acids: CASSVGLVIDTQYF. Full variable domain (outside the CDR3, taken from reference TRBV9 and TRBJ2-3): DSGVTQTPKHLITATGQRVTLRCSPRSGDLSVYWYQQSLDQGLQFLIQYYNGEERAKGNILERFSAQQFPDLHSELNLSSLELGDSALYFCASSVGLVIDTQYFGPGTRLTVL.

As for this clone: One junction end disagrees with the germline gene, perhaps due to a read error. The chain has TRBV6-1 and TRBJ1-4, with a tentative D call TRBD1 (5 bases). In germline, CDR1 is MNHNS, CDR2 SASEGT. The CDR3 runs to 12 residues. CDR3 sequence (DNA): TGTGCCAGCAGTGAAGACCGCGGGGGACCCCTTTTT. Protein: CASSEDRGGPLF.

V and J are TRBV10-3 and TRBJ1-5; D is unresolved. Trimming shortened V by 0 bases and J by 4 bases, and 7 bases separated the two germline ends. Germline V gene data show CDR1 as ENHRY and CDR2 as SYGVKD. The CDR3 length is 14 residues. CDR3 coding DNA: TGTGCCATCAGTGAGTCAGGCGGTAATCAGCCCCAGCATTTT. Amino acids: CAISESGGNQPQHF.

The chain has TRBV5-8 and TRBJ1-4; D perhaps matches TRBD1 (5 bases). CDR3 length: 15 amino acids. Germline CDR1 and CDR2: SGHTS and YDEGEE. Between the trimmed V and J ends, which lost 7 bases and 7 bases, there was a span of 20 bases. CDR3 sequence: CASGISGQGGEKLFF. CDR3 DNA sequence: TGTGCCAGCGGTATATCTGGGCAGGGTGGTGAAAAACTGTTTTTT.